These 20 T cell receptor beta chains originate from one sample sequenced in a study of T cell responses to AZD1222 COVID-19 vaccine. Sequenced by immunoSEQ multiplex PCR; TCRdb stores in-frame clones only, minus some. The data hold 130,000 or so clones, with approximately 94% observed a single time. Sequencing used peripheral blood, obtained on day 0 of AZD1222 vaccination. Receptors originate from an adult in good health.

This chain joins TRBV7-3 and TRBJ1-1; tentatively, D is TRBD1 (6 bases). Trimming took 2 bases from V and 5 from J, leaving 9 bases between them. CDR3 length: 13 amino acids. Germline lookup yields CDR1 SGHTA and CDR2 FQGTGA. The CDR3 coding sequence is TGTGCCAGCAGCTTACGAGGGGGAACTGAAGCTTTCTTT. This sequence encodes CASSLRGGTEAFF.

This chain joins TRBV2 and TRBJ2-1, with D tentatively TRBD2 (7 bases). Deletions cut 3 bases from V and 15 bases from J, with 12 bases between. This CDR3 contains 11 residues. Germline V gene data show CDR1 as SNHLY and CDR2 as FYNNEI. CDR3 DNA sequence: TGTGCCAGCAGTGATTGGGGGGGCCCGTTCTTC. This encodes CASSDWGGPFF.

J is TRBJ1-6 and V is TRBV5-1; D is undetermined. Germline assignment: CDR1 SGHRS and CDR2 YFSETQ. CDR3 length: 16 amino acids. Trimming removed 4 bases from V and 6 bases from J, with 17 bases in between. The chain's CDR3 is CASSPEWVRGNSPLHF. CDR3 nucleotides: TGCGCCAGCAGCCCTGAGTGGGTGCGGGGTAATTCACCCCTCCACTTT.

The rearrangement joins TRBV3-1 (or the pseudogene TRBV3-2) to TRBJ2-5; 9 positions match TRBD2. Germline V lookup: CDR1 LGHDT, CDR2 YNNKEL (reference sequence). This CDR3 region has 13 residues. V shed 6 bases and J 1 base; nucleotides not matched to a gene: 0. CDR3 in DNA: TGTGCCAGCAGACTAGCGGGCCAAGAGACCCAGTACTTC. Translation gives CASRLAGQETQYF.

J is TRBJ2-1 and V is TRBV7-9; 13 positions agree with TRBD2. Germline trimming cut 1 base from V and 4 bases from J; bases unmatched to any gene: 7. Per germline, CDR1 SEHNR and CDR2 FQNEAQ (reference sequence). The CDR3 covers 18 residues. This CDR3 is CASSLGLAGGGIYNEQFF. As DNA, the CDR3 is TGTGCCAGCAGCTTAGGACTAGCGGGAGGTGGGATTTACAATGAGCAGTTCTTC.

CDR3 protein: CATSDGANMNTGELFF. CDR3 nucleotides: TGTGCCACCAGTGATGGGGCAAACATGAACACCGGGGAGCTGTTTTTT. The chain links TRBV24-1 to TRBJ2-2; D is possibly TRBD1 (5 bases). This CDR3 region has 16 residues. Deletions cut 3 bases from V and 1 base from J, with 11 bases between. Germline V CDR1 and CDR2: KGHDR, SFDVKD.

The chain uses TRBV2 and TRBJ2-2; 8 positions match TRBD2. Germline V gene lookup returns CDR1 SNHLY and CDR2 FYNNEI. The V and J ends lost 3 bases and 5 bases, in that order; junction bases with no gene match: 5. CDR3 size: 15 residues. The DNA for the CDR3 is TGTGCCAGCAGTGAGAACGGGAGGGCGACCGGGGAGCTGTTTTTT. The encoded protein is CASSENGRATGELFF.

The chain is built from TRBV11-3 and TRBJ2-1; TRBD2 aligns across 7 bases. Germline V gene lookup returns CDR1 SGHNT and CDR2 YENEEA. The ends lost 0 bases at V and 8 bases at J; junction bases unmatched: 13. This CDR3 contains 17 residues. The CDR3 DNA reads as TGTGCCAGCAGCTTAGATATGACCCAGCGGGAAGGGGATGAGCAGTTCTTC. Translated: CASSLDMTQREGDEQFF.

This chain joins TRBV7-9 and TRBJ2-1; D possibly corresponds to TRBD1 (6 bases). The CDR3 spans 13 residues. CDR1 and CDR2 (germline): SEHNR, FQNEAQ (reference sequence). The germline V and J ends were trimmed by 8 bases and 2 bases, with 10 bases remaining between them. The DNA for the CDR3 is TGTGCCAGCCACGAGGGGGCCTACAATGAGCAGTTCTTC. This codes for CASHEGAYNEQFF.

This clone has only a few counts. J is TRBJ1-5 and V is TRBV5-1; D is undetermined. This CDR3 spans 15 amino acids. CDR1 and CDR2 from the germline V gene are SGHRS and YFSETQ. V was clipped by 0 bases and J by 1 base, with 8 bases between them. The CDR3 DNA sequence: TGCGCCAGCAGCTTGGGGGAATTCAGCAATCAGCCCCAGCATTTT. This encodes CASSLGEFSNQPQHF.

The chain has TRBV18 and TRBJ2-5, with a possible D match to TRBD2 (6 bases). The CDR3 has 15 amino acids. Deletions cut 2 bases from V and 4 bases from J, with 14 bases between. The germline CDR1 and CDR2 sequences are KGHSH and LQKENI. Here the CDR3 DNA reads TGTGCCAGCTCACCAACCCAGGGAGCGGGAGAGACCCAGTACTTC. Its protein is CASSPTQGAGETQYF.

The CDR3: CASSGRVGYGYTF. CDR3 sequence (DNA): TGTGCCAGCAGCGGCAGGGTGGGCTATGGCTACACCTTC. The chain couples TRBV7-2 to TRBJ1-2; possibly TRBD1 for D (5 bases). Germline CDR1 is SGHTA and CDR2 is FQGNSA. Trimming took 5 bases from V and 4 from J, leaving 11 bases between them. The CDR3 runs to 13 residues.

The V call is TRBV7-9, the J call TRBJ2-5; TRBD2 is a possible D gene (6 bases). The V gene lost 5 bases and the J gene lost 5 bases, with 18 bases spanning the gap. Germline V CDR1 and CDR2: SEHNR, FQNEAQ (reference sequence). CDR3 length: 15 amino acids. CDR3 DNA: TGTGCCAGCAGCAACCCAACCTCAGGGAGGGAGACCCAGTACTTC. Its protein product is CASSNPTSGRETQYF.

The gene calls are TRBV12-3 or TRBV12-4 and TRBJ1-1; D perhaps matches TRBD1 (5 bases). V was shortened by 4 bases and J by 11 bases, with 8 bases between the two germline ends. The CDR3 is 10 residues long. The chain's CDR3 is CASSSRVAFF. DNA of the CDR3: TGTGCCAGCAGTTCCAGGGTGGCTTTCTTT.

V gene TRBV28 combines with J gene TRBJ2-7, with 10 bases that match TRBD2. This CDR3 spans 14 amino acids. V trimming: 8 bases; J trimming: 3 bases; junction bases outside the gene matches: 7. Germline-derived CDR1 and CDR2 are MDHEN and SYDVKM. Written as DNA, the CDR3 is TGTGCCAGCTCCGCTAGCGGGAGTATCTACGAGCAGTACTTC. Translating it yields CASSASGSIYEQYF.

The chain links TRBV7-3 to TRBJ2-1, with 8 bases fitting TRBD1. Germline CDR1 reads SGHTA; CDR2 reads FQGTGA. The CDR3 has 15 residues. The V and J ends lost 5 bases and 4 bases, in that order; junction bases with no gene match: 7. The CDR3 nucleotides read TGTGCCAGCAGCGCAGACAGGGGTCAATACAATGAGCAGTTCTTC. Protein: CASSADRGQYNEQFF.

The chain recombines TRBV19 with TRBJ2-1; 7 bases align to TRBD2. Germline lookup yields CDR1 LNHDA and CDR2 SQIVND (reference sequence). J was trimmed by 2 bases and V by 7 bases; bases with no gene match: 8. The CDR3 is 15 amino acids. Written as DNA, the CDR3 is TGTGCCAGTAAGGACTCTAGCGGACCCTACAATGAGCAGTTCTTC. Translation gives CASKDSSGPYNEQFF.

The CDR3 DNA reads as TGTGCCAGTAGCCCGGGACTAGTCATAATAACAGATACGCAGTATTTT. It encodes CASSPGLVIITDTQYF. The genes are TRBV19 and TRBJ2-3, with 8 nucleotides matching TRBD2. The CDR3 sequence is 16 residues long. The V segment lost 6 bases and the J segment 3 bases; nucleotides outside the gene matches: 11. Germline V gene lookup returns CDR1 LNHDA and CDR2 SQIVND (reference sequence).

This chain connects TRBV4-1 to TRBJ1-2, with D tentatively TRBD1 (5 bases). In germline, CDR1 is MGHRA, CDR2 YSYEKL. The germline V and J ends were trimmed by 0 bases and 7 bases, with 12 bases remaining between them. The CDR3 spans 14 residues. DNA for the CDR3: TGCGCCAGCAGCCAAGATTGGAGGGGCCCTGGCTACACCTTC. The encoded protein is CASSQDWRGPGYTF.

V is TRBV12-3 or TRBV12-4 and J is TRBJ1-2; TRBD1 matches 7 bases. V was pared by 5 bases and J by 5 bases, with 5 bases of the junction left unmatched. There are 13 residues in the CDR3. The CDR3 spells CASSPDREYGYTF. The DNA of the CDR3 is TGTGCCAGCAGTCCTGACAGGGAGTATGGCTACACCTTC.